Listed below are T cell receptor beta chains from one sample, sequenced in a study of regulatory T cells in long-lasting Graves disease. One entry per CDR3 protein, called by TCRdb with MiXCR from the multiplex PCR reads. The sample has roughly 560,000 distinct CDR3 sequences; around 16% are singletons. These same data were also listed under a study on T cells in Graves' hyperthyroidism and ophthalmopathy.

The sample consisted of peripheral blood mononuclear cells (PBMCs), taken at new diagnosis, from a patient treated with antithyroid drugs. All receptors derive from a woman aged 35-65 years with Graves disease. CDR3s include the opening cysteine and the closing phenylalanine or tryptophan. D genes are given only for firm matches. Where a row states a size, it is once, few, many or the class of an expanded clone; other rows omit it.

d_gene	abundance	v_gene	j_gene	CDR3nt	CDR3aa
TRBD2	-	TRBV5-1	TRBJ2-5	TGCGCCAGCAGCGCGGGACTAGCGGTACCGGAGACCCAGTACTTC	CASSAGLAVPETQYF
TRBD2	many	TRBV7-3	TRBJ2-3	TGTGCCAGCAGCTTCGGGACTAGCGGGGGGACTAGCACAGATACGCAGTATTTT	CASSFGTSGGTSTDTQYF
-	once	TRBV10-2	TRBJ2-7	TGCGCCAGCAGTGATCAAGACAGGAGCTCCTACGAGCAGTACTTC	CASSDQDRSSYEQYF
TRBD1	-	TRBV30	TRBJ1-5	TGTGCCTGGAGCGCGGACAGGGGGCATCAGCCCCAGCATTTT	CAWSADRGHQPQHF
-	many	TRBV4-1	TRBJ2-5	TGCGCCAGCAGCCAAGAACGGACGGCGACCCAGTACTTC	CASSQERTATQYF
-	many	TRBV2	TRBJ1-2	TGTGCCAGCACTGACAGGAGCTCTTACTATGGCTACACCTTC	CASTDRSSYYGYTF
-	few	TRBV5-1	TRBJ2-2	TGTGCCAGCAGCGTAGTAGGGTTCGGCGGGGAGCTGTTTTTT	CASSVVGFGGELFF
TRBD1	many	TRBV15	TRBJ1-6	TGTGCCACCAGCAGAGATTTGGGACAGGGAGGTTCACCCCTCCACTTT	CATSRDLGQGGSPLHF
-	-	TRBV7-3	TRBJ2-2	TGTGCCAGCAGCTCTTTAGGGGTTAGCAACACCGGGGAGCTGTTTTTT	CASSSLGVSNTGELFF
-	-	TRBV3-1	TRBJ2-7	TGTGCCAGCAGCTCCGGGCACCCTCCCTACGAGCAGTACTTC	CASSSGHPPYEQYF
-	-	TRBV7-9	TRBJ2-3	TGTGCCAGCAGCTTAACGGGGACCCGCACAGATACGCAGTATTTT	CASSLTGTRTDTQYF
TRBD1	many	TRBV28	TRBJ1-5	TGTGCCAGCAGTTTGATAGTTGACAGGGTAATAAATCAGCCCCAGCATTTT	CASSLIVDRVINQPQHF
TRBD1	many	TRBV7-3	TRBJ2-1	TGTGCCAGCAGCTTTGGGGGACAGGGGGAGAATGAGCAGTTCTTC	CASSFGGQGENEQFF
-	few	TRBV3-1	TRBJ2-5	TGTGCCAGCAGCCAAGAGGGCAGGGAGACCCAGTACTTC	CASSQEGRETQYF
-	many	TRBV12-5	TRBJ2-7	TGTGCTAGTGGTTTTAGGGCACAGAGCTCCTACGAGCAGTACTTC	CASGFRAQSSYEQYF
-	-	TRBV7-3	TRBJ2-7	TGTGCCAGCAGCGAGGGCCAAGACTACGAGCAGTACTTC	CASSEGQDYEQYF
-	many	TRBV6-2/TRBV6-3	TRBJ1-5	TGTGCCAGCAGTCGCCCAGGGGTTACCAATCAGCCCCAGCATTTT	CASSRPGVTNQPQHF
-	-	TRBV2	TRBJ1-4	TGTGCCAGCAGATCCGGGGCTAATGAAAAACTGTTTTTT	CASRSGANEKLFF
TRBD1	many	TRBV20-1	TRBJ2-5	TGCAGTGCGGCGGCAGGGGGCAGGGAGACCCAGTACTTC	CSAAAGGRETQYF
TRBD1	few	TRBV6-2/TRBV6-3	TRBJ1-6	TGTGCCAGCAGTTTAACACAGGGGGCGGATGCACCCCTCCACTTT	CASSLTQGADAPLHF
TRBD1	many	TRBV29-1	TRBJ1-2	TGCAGCGTTCGACAGGGGCAGGACTATGGCTACACCTTC	CSVRQGQDYGYTF
-	many	TRBV28	TRBJ1-1	TGTGCCAGCAGTACGACGGACACTGAAGCTTTCTTT	CASSTTDTEAFF
TRBD1	many	TRBV28	TRBJ1-1	TGTGCCAGTTCAACAGGGGGCTTTGACACTGAAGCTTTCTTT	CASSTGGFDTEAFF
-	-	TRBV19	TRBJ1-6	TGTGCCAGTAAGGACCGAAGAGGGAATTCACCCCTCCACTTT	CASKDRRGNSPLHF
TRBD2	-	TRBV27	TRBJ2-1	TGTGCCAGCAGTCCGACCGGGACTAGCGGGAACTTCAATGAGCAGTTCTTC	CASSPTGTSGNFNEQFF
-	many	TRBV20-1	TRBJ2-1	TGCAGTGCCCACGACACGGCCGAGCAGTTCTTC	CSAHDTAEQFF
-	-	TRBV28	TRBJ1-2	TGTGCCAGCAGTTTCCGTGTAGGGGACGTAAACACCTTC	CASSFRVGDVNTF
-	many	TRBV20-1	TRBJ2-5	TGCAGTGCTAGATTCCGGGACATGGAAAGAGGGACCCAGTACTTC	CSARFRDMERGTQYF
-	few	TRBV13	TRBJ1-6	TGTGCCAGCAGCTTAGGAAGGGGGTACGACAGCTTCAATGCCCTCCACTTT	CASSLGRGYDSFNALHF
-	-	TRBV7-9	TRBJ2-1	TGTGCCAGCCTGCGGTATGGGGATGAGCAGTTCTTC	CASLRYGDEQFF
-	many	TRBV12-3/TRBV12-4	TRBJ2-7	TGTGCCAGCAGTCACCAGGCCGACTCCTACGAGCAGTACTTC	CASSHQADSYEQYF
-	-	TRBV27	TRBJ1-2	TGTGCCAGCAGTTTAAGGTGGTCCGGGGGCGCATACTATGGCTACACCTTC	CASSLRWSGGAYYGYTF
-	-	TRBV7-3	TRBJ2-7	TGTGCCAGCAGCACGGGCCCTGGGGGCTACGAGCAGTACTTC	CASSTGPGGYEQYF
-	-	TRBV12-3/TRBV12-4	TRBJ1-4	TGTGCCAGCAGTTTAAGGGTCCGAGAAAAACTGTTTTTT	CASSLRVREKLFF
-	many	TRBV7-9	TRBJ2-3	TGCGCCAGCAGCCAAGATGGCGGTCACACAGATACGCAGTATTTT	CASSQDGGHTDTQYF
-	few	TRBV5-4	TRBJ1-4	TGTGCCAGCAGCTCGTCTCTTACAACTAATGAAAAACTGTTTTTT	CASSSSLTTNEKLFF
-	many	TRBV2	TRBJ1-1	TGTGCCAGCAGTCAGCAGGTGAACACTGAAGCTTTCTTT	CASSQQVNTEAFF
-	many	TRBV25-1	TRBJ2-7	TGTGCCAGCAGTGCAGGGCCAGTATACGAGCAGTACTTC	CASSAGPVYEQYF
-	many	TRBV7-9	TRBJ2-5	TGTGCCAGCAGTTCCAAACGGGAACAGCTAAGGGAGACCCAGTACTTC	CASSSKREQLRETQYF
-	many	TRBV20-1	TRBJ2-3	TGCAGTGCACCCCCCACAGGGACAGATACGCAGTATTTT	CSAPPTGTDTQYF
-	-	TRBV11-3	TRBJ1-3	TGTGCCAGCAGCTTGTTCGGCAGTCAAACAATCTCTGGAAACACCATATATTTT	CASSLFGSQTISGNTIYF
TRBD2	few	TRBV5-1	TRBJ2-5	TGCGCCAGCAGCTCCCTAGCGGGGCAAGAGACCCAGTACTTC	CASSSLAGQETQYF
-	many	TRBV5-1	TRBJ1-4	TGCGCCAGCAGCTGTCTCGGGACTATAATGTTTTTT	CASSCLGTIMFF
TRBD1	-	TRBV11-2	TRBJ1-3	TGTGCCAGCAGCTCCGGACAGGGGAGCACCATATATTTT	CASSSGQGSTIYF
-	few	TRBV9	TRBJ2-5	TGTGCCAGCAGCGTAGATGGGACGCAAGAGACCCAGTACTTC	CASSVDGTQETQYF
-	many	TRBV7-8	TRBJ2-7	TGTGCCAGCAGCCGGTTTGGCGGAAGCTCCTACGAGCAGTACTTC	CASSRFGGSSYEQYF
TRBD2	many	TRBV6-5	TRBJ2-5	TGTGCCAGCAGTTACTCGACGGGAGGGGAGACCCAGTACTTC	CASSYSTGGETQYF
-	-	TRBV20-1	TRBJ1-1	TGCAGTGCTAGAGCGAAGGGTCCTGCTGAAGCTTTCTTT	CSARAKGPAEAFF
TRBD2	many	TRBV3-1	TRBJ2-3	TGTGCCAGCAGGCTTACTAGCGGGGGGCTGACAGATACGCAGTATTTT	CASRLTSGGLTDTQYF
-	-	TRBV7-7	TRBJ2-7	TGTGCTAGCAGCTTAGACACGGGACACAGATACGAGCAGTACTTC	CASSLDTGHRYEQYF
-	many	TRBV7-2	TRBJ2-5	TGTGCCAGCAGCTTAGTGACGGGGTTAGAGACCCAGTACTTC	CASSLVTGLETQYF
-	-	TRBV18	TRBJ2-7	TGTGCCAGCTCACCATTCCCACGGAGCTCCTACGAGCAGTACTTC	CASSPFPRSSYEQYF
-	-	TRBV28	TRBJ2-7	TGTGCCAGCAGTTCGGAGACAGACTTTTACGAGCAGTACTTC	CASSSETDFYEQYF
-	-	TRBV2	TRBJ2-5	TGTGCCAGCAGTGAGAACAGGGACCAAGAGACCCAGTACTTC	CASSENRDQETQYF
-	many	TRBV2	TRBJ2-3	TGTGCCAGCAGTGAAGTCGGTGGTTATACAGATACGCAGTATTTT	CASSEVGGYTDTQYF
TRBD2	many	TRBV6-1	TRBJ2-1	TGTGCCAGCAGTCTACGGGGAGCGGGGGGGCTGGGGAATGAGCAGTTCTTC	CASSLRGAGGLGNEQFF
-	many	TRBV20-1	TRBJ2-7	TGCAGTGCTAGAAATGCGTTAAAACAGGAATACTACGAGCAGTACTTC	CSARNALKQEYYEQYF
TRBD2	many	TRBV28	TRBJ2-3	TGTGCCAGCAGCTCCGGGACTAGCGGGGGAGGCCCCACAGATACGCAGTATTTT	CASSSGTSGGGPTDTQYF
-	-	TRBV4-1	TRBJ1-1	TGCGCCAGCAGAACGGGTCTGGAAGCTTTCTTT	CASRTGLEAFF